The 15 T cell receptor beta chains reported below all come from one sample, sequenced in a study of T cells in localized non-small cell lung cancer. The protocol was immunoSEQ multiplex PCR, while the TCRdb copy is restricted to in-frame clones and leaves out a portion. The data show around 34,000 clones, with roughly 93% seen just once and roughly 7.7% held by the top ten. The source material was peripheral blood, sampled before any cancer treatment. These receptors all come from a female donor at least 60 years old with stage I lung adenocarcinoma.

The chain employs TRBV11-2 and TRBJ2-7; D perhaps matches TRBD2 (5 bases). Germline lookup yields CDR1 SGHAT and CDR2 FQNNGV. V lost 5 bases and J 3 bases, leaving 17 bases between the germline ends. The CDR3 consists of 15 residues. CDR3 DNA sequence: TGTGCCAGCAGCAATGGACTCACCTTCGTCTACGAGCAGTACGTC. This codes for CASSNGLTFVYEQYV.

The chain couples TRBV18 to TRBJ2-1, with 9 bases identical to TRBD2. The CDR3 has 14 residues. With V trimmed by 4 bases and J by 5 bases, 3 bases remained unmatched. Germline V gene lookup returns CDR1 KGHSH and CDR2 LQKENI. CDR3 amino acids: CASSRSSGNNEQFF. The CDR3 region has the DNA TGTGCCAGCTCACGGTCTAGCGGGAACAATGAGCAGTTCTTC.

In this sample, this clone turned up a few times. This chain joins TRBV27 and TRBJ2-4, with 9 bases that match TRBD1. CDR1 and CDR2 (germline): MNHEY, SMNVEV (reference sequence). The V and J ends lost 6 bases and 7 bases, in that order; junction bases with no gene match: 4. CDR3 size: 13 residues. The CDR3 reads CASRLGQGNIQYF. DNA for the CDR3: TGTGCCAGCAGACTCGGACAGGGGAACATTCAGTACTTC.

This chain joins TRBV19 and TRBJ2-6, with a possible D match to TRBD2 (6 bases). V shed 7 bases and J shed 0 bases, with 13 bases lying between them. This CDR3 is built from 16 residues. Germline V gene sequence: CDR1 LNHDA, CDR2 SQIVND (reference sequence). In DNA, the CDR3 is TGTGCCAGTAAAACGGGGGACCTCTCTGGGGCCAACGTCCTGACTTTC. Its protein product is CASKTGDLSGANVLTF.

The V call is TRBV10-2, the J call TRBJ2-7; D is possibly TRBD1 (5 bases). The germline CDR1 and CDR2 sequences are WSHSY and SAAADI. The V end lost 5 bases, the J end lost 4 bases, and 12 bases lay between the germline ends. The length of the CDR3 is 13 residues. The CDR3 nucleotides read TGCGCCAGCAGTCGCGGACATTATTACGAGCAGTACTTC. Translation: CASSRGHYYEQYF.

This clone is a singleton in its sample. The chain uses TRBV5-4 and TRBJ2-3; perhaps D is TRBD1 or TRBD2 (6 bases each). With 0 bases removed from V and 4 bases from J, the gap between germline ends came to 18 bases. Germline CDR1 reads SGHNT; CDR2 reads YYREEE (reference sequence). This CDR3 has 17 residues. The CDR3 here is CASSLGGGSGGADTQYF. The CDR3 DNA sequence: TGTGCCAGCAGCTTGGGAGGGGGTTCCGGGGGCGCAGATACGCAGTATTTT.

The CDR3 spells CASSIPGLAGGHGEQFF. As DNA, the CDR3 is TGTGCCAGTAGTATTCCTGGACTAGCGGGGGGGCATGGTGAGCAGTTCTTC. This chain links TRBV19 with TRBJ2-1; 15 bases fit TRBD2. This CDR3 is built from 17 residues. CDR1 and CDR2 (germline): LNHDA, SQIVND (reference sequence). Germline trimming cut 3 bases from V and 9 bases from J; bases unmatched to any gene: 9.

The CDR3 nucleotides read TGTGCCAGCAGCTTTCGGGGGGTCTACGAGCAGTACTTC. Translating gives CASSFRGVYEQYF. V gene TRBV7-8 combines with J gene TRBJ2-7; 7 positions match TRBD2. Germline CDR1 is SGHVS and CDR2 is FQNEAQ. This CDR3 is built from 13 residues. V was clipped by 3 bases and J by 3 bases; unmatched bases: 2.

V usage is TRBV11-2 and J usage is TRBJ2-5, with 9 bases lining up with TRBD2. CDR3 length: 16 residues. Germline CDR1 reads SGHAT; CDR2 reads FQNNGV. V dropped 5 bases and J dropped 4; count of bases not matched to a gene: 11. The CDR3 reads CASSQGRGGLLETQYF. The CDR3 nucleotides are TGTGCCAGCAGCCAGGGGCGGGGGGGCCTCCTAGAGACCCAGTACTTC.

This clone has a handful of counts. V usage is TRBV30 and J usage is TRBJ2-7; D uncertain. Trimming stripped 4 bases from V and 0 bases from J, with 4 bases between. Germline CDR1 is GTSNPN and CDR2 is SVGIG (reference sequence). This CDR3 spans 11 amino acids. CDR3 in amino acids: CAWTTSYEQYF. CDR3 sequence (DNA): TGTGCCTGGACCACCTCCTACGAGCAGTACTTC.

This sequence joins TRBV7-8 and TRBJ2-1; a possible D gene is TRBD2 (5 bases). V was clipped by 1 base and J by 4 bases, with 17 bases between them. In germline, CDR1 is SGHVS, CDR2 FQNEAQ. The CDR3 length is 17 residues. CDR3 sequence (DNA): TGTGCCAGCAGCTTAGATAGTGGGAGTACCAGGTACAATGAGCAGTTCTTC. Encoded protein: CASSLDSGSTRYNEQFF. Variable domain in full (rest from reference TRBV7-8 and TRBJ2-1): GAGVSQSPRYKVAKRGQDVALRCDPISGHVSLFWYQQALGQGPEFLTYFQNEAQLDKSGLPSDRFFAERPEGSVSTLKIQRTQQEDSAVYLCASSLDSGSTRYNEQFFGPGTRLTVL.

The chain couples TRBV29-1 to TRBJ1-2; D is unresolved. Trimming shortened V by 2 bases and J by 4 bases, and 5 bases separated the two germline ends. This CDR3 contains 11 residues. CDR1 SQVTM and CDR2 ANQGSEA come from the germline V gene. CDR3 in amino acids: CSVERPYGYTF. The CDR3 nucleotides are TGCAGCGTTGAAAGGCCCTATGGCTACACCTTC. The variable domain in full, with the rest retrieved from reference TRBV29-1 and TRBJ1-2, is SAVISQKPSRDICQRGTSLTIQCQVDSQVTMMFWYRQQPGQSLTLIATANQGSEATYESGFVIDKFPISRPNLTFSTLTVSNMSPEDSSIYLCSVERPYGYTFGSGTRLTVV.

The J gene is TRBJ1-1, the V gene TRBV5-1; 7 positions agree with TRBD1. CDR1 and CDR2 (germline): SGHRS, YFSETQ. This CDR3 comprises 14 residues. The J segment lost 0 bases and the V segment lost 4 bases, leaving 3 bases of the junction unmatched. CDR3: CASSPGTVNTEAFF. CDR3 in DNA: TGCGCCAGCAGCCCCGGGACAGTGAACACTGAAGCTTTCTTT.

The V call is TRBV19, the J call TRBJ1-3; weak D call: TRBD1 (5 bases). The CDR3 has 14 residues. The V gene's germline CDR1 is LNHDA and CDR2 SQIVND (reference sequence). Trimming removed 1 base from V and 2 bases from J, with 6 bases in between. The CDR3 reads CASSIARAGNTIYF. In DNA form, the CDR3 reads TGTGCCAGTAGTATAGCCAGGGCTGGAAACACCATATATTTT.

The CDR3 spells CASAVGQFLGTDTQYF. The CDR3, as DNA: TGTGCCAGCGCGGTAGGACAGTTCCTTGGTACAGATACGCAGTATTTT. The chain couples TRBV19 to TRBJ2-3; possibly TRBD1 for D (6 bases). V lost 9 bases, J lost 3 bases, and 22 bases lay in between. The V gene's germline CDR1 is LNHDA and CDR2 SQIVND (reference sequence). The CDR3 covers 16 residues.